This T cell receptor (beta chain) was identified in a study of spatial heterogeneity in lung cancer. Across the study: Each distinct TCR and UMI combination averaged more than ten appearances in raw reads. Study outcomes and limitations: Higher tumor mutation counts went along with higher counts of expanded intratumoral alpha and beta TCRs.

Sample time point: sample taken at primary tumor resection. Whole RNA, which was extracted from tumor, nontumor lung tissue or frozen PBMC, was sequenced without any cell sorting. MiXCR was run by TCRdb on the 5' RACE reads, yielding one entry per CDR3 protein. The sample has about 1,400 distinct CDR3 sequences, less than 11% seen once; the top ten hold about 27%. Relative to its sample, this clonotype is large. Antigen specificity is unknown. The junction differs from germline at one of its ends, possibly a read error. This receptor was taken from a female donor with early-stage non-small cell lung cancer. Material: lung tumor tissue, obtained at surgery.

Written as DNA, the CDR3 is TGTGCTAGCAGCTTAGGCCCCCAGGGGATCCAAGAGACCCAGTACTTC. It codes for CASSLGPQGIQETQYF. The rearrangement joins TRBV7-7 to TRBJ2-5, with D perhaps matching TRBD1 (6 bases). The germline V gene encodes CDR1 SSHAT and CDR2 FNYEAQ (reference sequence). This CDR3 is built from 16 residues.